Presented here are 5 T cell receptor beta chains from one specimen sequenced in a study of long-term antiretroviral therapy in people with HIV. Running of the v3.0 immunoSEQ assay took place at survey level. Assay: immunoSEQ multiplex PCR; the TCRdb copy retains only in-frame clones and omits some. Among roughly 12,000 clones listed, almost 80% were seen once. The specimen comprised unsorted PBMCs, sampled 0.8 years before starting antiretroviral therapy. All receptors derive from a woman aged 40 to 50 with HIV.

V and J are TRBV10-3 and TRBJ2-6; TRBD1 is a possible D gene (8 bases). V lost 7 bases to trimming and J lost 0 bases, with 25 bases between them. This CDR3 region has 20 residues. Germline V gene lookup returns CDR1 ENHRY and CDR2 SYGVKD. The CDR3, as DNA: TGTGCCATCAACGTTGAAGGGGGGGGGACAGGTAGCTCTGGGGCCAACGTCCTGACTTTC. Protein: CAINVEGGGTGSSGANVLTF.

J is TRBJ1-3 and V is TRBV4-1, with D possibly TRBD1 on 6 matching bases. Germline V gives CDR1 MGHRA, CDR2 YSYEKL. The CDR3 has 17 amino acids. Trimming took 0 bases from V and 4 from J, leaving 16 bases between them. The CDR3 spells CASSQDLSAQGGNTIYF. The CDR3 DNA follows: TGCGCCAGCAGCCAAGATTTAAGTGCGCAGGGGGGAAACACCATATATTTT.

The V and J genes are TRBV13 and TRBJ2-3; TRBD2 agrees at 8 bases. V shed 8 bases and J 2 bases; nucleotides not matched to a gene: 6. CDR3 length: 14 amino acids. Germline CDR1 and CDR2: PRHDT and FYEKMQ (reference sequence). Written as DNA, the CDR3 is TGTGCCAGCGTTAGCGGGATCTACACAGATACGCAGTATTTT. Translated, it gives CASVSGIYTDTQYF.

The chain joins TRBV5-1 to TRBJ1-1; D is unresolved. CDR1 is SGHRS and CDR2 is YFSETQ in the germline V gene. The germline V and J ends were trimmed by 4 bases and 0 bases, with 16 bases remaining between them. The CDR3 is 16 amino acids. DNA for the CDR3: TGCGCCAGCAGCCCGGCAACCGCCCACCTGAACACTGAAGCTTTCTTT. It is translated as CASSPATAHLNTEAFF. The variable domain in full, with the rest retrieved from reference TRBV5-1 and TRBJ1-1, is KAGVTQTPRYLIKTRGQQVTLSCSPISGHRSVSWYQQTPGQGLQFLFEYFSETQRNKGNFPGRFSGRQFSNSRSEMNVSTLELGDSALYLCASSPATAHLNTEAFFGQGTRLTVV.

The DNA for the CDR3 is TGTGCCAGCAGCCCAGCGGGAGGGCCGAACAATGAGCAGTTCTTC. Protein product: CASSPAGGPNNEQFF. This rearrangement joins TRBV7-2 to TRBJ2-1; 10 bases match TRBD2. V lost 5 bases and J lost 5; bases outside the gene matches: 6. Germline V gene sequence: CDR1 SGHTA, CDR2 FQGNSA. This CDR3 spans 15 amino acids. Filled out from reference TRBV7-2 and TRBJ2-1, the complete variable domain reads GAGVSQSPSNKVTEKGKDVELRCDPISGHTALYWYRQSLGQGLEFLIYFQGNSAPDKSGLPSDRFSAERTGGSVSTLTIQRTQQEDSAVYLCASSPAGGPNNEQFFGPGTRLTVL.